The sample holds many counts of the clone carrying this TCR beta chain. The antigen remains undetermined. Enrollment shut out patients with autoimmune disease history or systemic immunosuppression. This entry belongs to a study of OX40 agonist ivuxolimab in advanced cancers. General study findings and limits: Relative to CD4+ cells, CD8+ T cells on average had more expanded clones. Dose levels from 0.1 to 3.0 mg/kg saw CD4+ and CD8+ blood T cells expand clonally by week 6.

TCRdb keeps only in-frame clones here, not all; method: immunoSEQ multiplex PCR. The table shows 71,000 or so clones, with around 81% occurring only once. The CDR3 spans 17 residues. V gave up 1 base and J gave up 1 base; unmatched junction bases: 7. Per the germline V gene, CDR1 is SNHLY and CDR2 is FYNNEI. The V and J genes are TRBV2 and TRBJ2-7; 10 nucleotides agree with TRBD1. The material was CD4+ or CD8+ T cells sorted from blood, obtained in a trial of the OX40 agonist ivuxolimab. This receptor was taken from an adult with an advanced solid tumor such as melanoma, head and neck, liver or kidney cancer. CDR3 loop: CASSEEKGQGPSYEQYF. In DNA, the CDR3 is TGTGCCAGCAGTGAAGAGAAGGGACAGGGGCCTTCCTACGAGCAGTACTTC.